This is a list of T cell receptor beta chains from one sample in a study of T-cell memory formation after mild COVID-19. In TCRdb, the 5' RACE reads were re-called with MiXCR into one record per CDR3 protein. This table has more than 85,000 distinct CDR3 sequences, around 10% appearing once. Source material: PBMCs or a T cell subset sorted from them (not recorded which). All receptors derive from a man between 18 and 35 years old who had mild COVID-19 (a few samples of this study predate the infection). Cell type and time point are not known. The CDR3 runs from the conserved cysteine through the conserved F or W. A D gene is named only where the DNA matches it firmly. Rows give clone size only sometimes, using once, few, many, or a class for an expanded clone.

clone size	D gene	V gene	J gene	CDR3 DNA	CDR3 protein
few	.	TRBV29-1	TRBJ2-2	TGCAGCGTTGGAACCAGGGGTCAGAACACCGGGGAGCTGTTTTTT	CSVGTRGQNTGELFF
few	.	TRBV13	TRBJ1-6	TGTGCCAGCAGCTCTGTTATCGATAATTCACCCCTCCACTTT	CASSSVIDNSPLHF
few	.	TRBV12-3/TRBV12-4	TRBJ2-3	TGTGCCAGCAGCCCCGGGACGTTACGGGGGGATACGCAGTATTTT	CASSPGTLRGDTQYF
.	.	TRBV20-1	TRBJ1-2	TGCAGTGCTAGGACGGGACACACATACTATGGCTACACCTTC	CSARTGHTYYGYTF
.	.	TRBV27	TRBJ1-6	TGTGCCAGCAGTATCTCGTCCGGCGACAATTCACCCCTCCACTTT	CASSISSGDNSPLHF
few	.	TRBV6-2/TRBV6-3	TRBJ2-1	TGTGCCAGCAGTTACTCTCGGGGGTACTACAATGAGCAGTTCTTC	CASSYSRGYYNEQFF
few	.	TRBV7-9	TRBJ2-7	TGTGCCAGCAGCCCGCCCCGGGCCTCGGCCTACGAGCAGTACTTC	CASSPPRASAYEQYF
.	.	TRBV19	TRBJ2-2	TGTGCCAGTAGCCGGGAAAGGGTGGCCGGGGAGCTGTTTTTT	CASSRERVAGELFF
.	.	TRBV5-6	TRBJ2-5	TGTGCCAGCAGCCCCGGACCGGGGACCCAGTACTTC	CASSPGPGTQYF
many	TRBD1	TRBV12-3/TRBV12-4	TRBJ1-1	TGTGCCAGCAGCCCCGACAGGGTGGCGGAAGCTTTCTTT	CASSPDRVAEAFF
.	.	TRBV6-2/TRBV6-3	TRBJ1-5	TGTGCCAGCAGTTACTCGGTGGAGAGGGCTCAGCCCCAGCATTTT	CASSYSVERAQPQHF
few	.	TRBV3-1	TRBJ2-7	TGTGCCAGCAGCCGTTCAGGGAACTCCTACGAGCAGTACTTC	CASSRSGNSYEQYF
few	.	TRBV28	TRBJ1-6	TGTGCCAGCAGGACCCTGGGCCGGGTTTCACCCCTCCACTTT	CASRTLGRVSPLHF
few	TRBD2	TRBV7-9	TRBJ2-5	TGTGCCAGCAGCTCCCGACTAGCGGGGTACCAAGAGACCCAGTACTTC	CASSSRLAGYQETQYF
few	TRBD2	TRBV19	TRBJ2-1	TGTGCCAGTAGTATAGATCGGGGGGGGCTGTACAATGAGCAGTTCTTC	CASSIDRGGLYNEQFF
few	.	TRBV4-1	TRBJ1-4	TGCGCCAGCAGCCAAGAGGGACCGAGCAATGAAAAACTGTTTTTT	CASSQEGPSNEKLFF
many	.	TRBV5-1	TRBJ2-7	TGCGCCAGCAGCTTGCTGGGCCACGAGCAGTACTTC	CASSLLGHEQYF
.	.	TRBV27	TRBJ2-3	TGTGCCAGCAGTTCGCTTGCGGGTCGTACAGATACGCAGTATTTT	CASSSLAGRTDTQYF
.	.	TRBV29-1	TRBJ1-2	TGCAGCGCGACAGTAAACTATGGCTACACCTTC	CSATVNYGYTF
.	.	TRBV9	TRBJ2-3	TGTGCCAGCAGCTCCTGGGGCACAGATACGCAGTATTTT	CASSSWGTDTQYF
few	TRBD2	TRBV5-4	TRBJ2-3	TGTGCCAGCGGTCCTAGCGGGGGCCACACAGATACGCAGTATTTT	CASGPSGGHTDTQYF
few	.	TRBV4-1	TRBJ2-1	TGCGCCAGCAGCCAAAAGTTCTACAATGAGCAGTTCTTC	CASSQKFYNEQFF
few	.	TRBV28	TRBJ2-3	TGTGCCAGCTTCGGGGCAGCATCCAGCACAGATACGCAGTATTTT	CASFGAASSTDTQYF
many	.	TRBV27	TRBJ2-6	TGTGCCAGCACAACGTATGAGGGCCGGTCTGGGGCCAACGTCCTGACTTTC	CASTTYEGRSGANVLTF
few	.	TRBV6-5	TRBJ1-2	TGTGCCAGCAGTTACTTTGGGGATACCTATGGCTACACCTTC	CASSYFGDTYGYTF
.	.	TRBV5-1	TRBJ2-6	TGCGCCAGCAGCACATCCGGGGCCAACGTCCTGACTTTC	CASSTSGANVLTF
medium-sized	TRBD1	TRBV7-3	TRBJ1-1	TGTGCCAGCAGCTGGTACAGGGGATCTGAAGCTTTCTTT	CASSWYRGSEAFF